Below, one T cell receptor beta chain is given with its context. What it binds is not known. Assay: immunoSEQ multiplex PCR; the TCRdb copy retains only in-frame clones and omits some. The sample records around 1,100,000 clones, about 72% being singletons. These data are taken from a study of shared clonotypes between healthy human individuals. Germline assignment: CDR1 SGHRS and CDR2 YFSETQ. The CDR3 spans 18 residues. V shed 1 base, J shed 0 bases, and the junction held 13 bases outside the gene matches. Study findings and constraints: Naive CD4 clonotype sharing across a few donors was approximately 5.2%. Depth was large, yet rarefaction showed that sorted-subset sequencing was incomplete.

The chain employs TRBV5-1 and TRBJ2-7; TRBD2 agrees at 7 bases. Material for sequencing was memory CD4+ T cells from PBMCs. Subset indicated: CD45RA-negative fraction. The source is a man between 18 and 29 years old in good health. Some clones in this sample may be carry-over from other donors' samples. The CDR3 region is CASSLFGLAAGSSYEQYF. CDR3 in DNA: TGCGCCAGCAGCTTGTTCGGCCTAGCGGCCGGCAGCTCCTACGAGCAGTACTTC.